Shown below are 30 T cell receptor beta chains from a single sample sequenced in a study of cytomegalovirus exposure and HLA in healthy donors. This PCR relied on a set of 60 Vbeta primers and 13 Jbeta primers. Assay used: immunoSEQ multiplex PCR; TCRdb lists only in-frame clones, some missing. The table records about 67,000 clones, approximately 90% of them present only once. The sequencing sample was made of PBMCs. The receptors stem from a woman aged 30 to 39 in good health and CMV-seropositive.

The chain couples TRBV30 to TRBJ2-1, with 12 bases that match TRBD2. Looked up from germline, CDR1 is GTSNPN and CDR2 is SVGIG (reference sequence). The V gene end was trimmed by 2 bases and the J gene end by 4 bases; junction bases not matched to a gene: 3. The CDR3 consists of 15 residues. CDR3 nucleotides: TGTGCCTGGAGTTACGGGACTAGCGGGTACAATGAGCAGTTCTTC. Protein: CAWSYGTSGYNEQFF.

The genes are TRBV5-4 and TRBJ2-7; D gene uncertain. Germline V gene sequence: CDR1 SGHNT, CDR2 YYREEE (reference sequence). There are 15 residues in the CDR3. The V end was cut by 0 bases, the J end by 1 base, with 11 bases between. The CDR3 bases are TGTGCCAGCAGCTTGGGACTCGCTCTTTCCTACGAGCAGTACTTC. This gives the protein CASSLGLALSYEQYF.

The rearrangement uses TRBV6-5 and TRBJ1-2; D may be TRBD1 (5 bases). Germline CDR1 and CDR2: MNHEY and SVGAGI. The CDR3 runs to 13 residues. Between the trimmed V and J ends, which lost 5 bases and 8 bases, there was a span of 15 bases. The CDR3 DNA reads as TGTGCCAGCAGTCTGGACAAGATGGGGGGCTACACCTTC. Its protein product is CASSLDKMGGYTF.

The V and J genes are TRBV18 and TRBJ1-1, with a possible D match to TRBD1 (6 bases). CDR1 KGHSH and CDR2 LQKENI come from the germline V gene. The CDR3 loop spans 13 amino acids. Trimming stripped 3 bases from V and 2 bases from J, with 7 bases between. CDR3 sequence: CASSPGHNTEAFF. DNA for the CDR3: TGTGCCAGCTCACCGGGACATAACACTGAAGCTTTCTTT.

The chain uses TRBV25-1 and TRBJ2-3; D perhaps matches TRBD2 (5 bases). The CDR3 is 15 residues long. Germline V gives CDR1 MGHDK, CDR2 SYGVNS. Trimming took off 5 bases at V and 2 bases at J, with 14 bases between the two ends. In nucleotides, the CDR3 is TGTGCCAGCAGTCTTACTAGGGCTAACACAGATACGCAGTATTTT. Protein: CASSLTRANTDTQYF.

This chain connects TRBV5-1 to TRBJ2-1; 8 nucleotides align to TRBD2. The V segment lost 0 bases and the J segment 0 bases; nucleotides outside the gene matches: 5. This CDR3 is built from 17 residues. Per the germline V gene, CDR1 is SGHRS and CDR2 is YFSETQ. The CDR3 sequence: CASSLGTSPSSYNEQFF. The CDR3 DNA reads TGCGCCAGCAGCTTGGGGACTAGCCCCAGCTCCTACAATGAGCAGTTCTTC. The full variable domain, in which reference TRBV5-1 and TRBJ2-1 provide the parts outside the CDR3, is KAGVTQTPRYLIKTRGQQVTLSCSPISGHRSVSWYQQTPGQGLQFLFEYFSETQRNKGNFPGRFSGRQFSNSRSEMNVSTLELGDSALYLCASSLGTSPSSYNEQFFGPGTRLTVL.

This chain links TRBV6-6 with TRBJ2-2; 13 bases match TRBD2. V lost 5 bases, J lost 6 bases, and 6 bases stayed unmatched. The CDR3 is 16 amino acids. The germline V gene encodes CDR1 MNHNY and CDR2 SVGAGI (reference sequence). The CDR3 spells CASSRTSGSVPGELFF. As DNA, the CDR3 is TGTGCCAGCAGTCGGACTAGCGGGAGTGTTCCCGGGGAGCTGTTTTTT.

The chain recombines TRBV5-1 with TRBJ1-1; D is perhaps TRBD1 (5 bases). This CDR3 has 19 amino acids. Deletions cut 2 bases from V and 7 bases from J, with 30 bases between. The germline gives CDR1 SGHRS, CDR2 YFSETQ. In DNA form, the CDR3 reads TGCGCCAGCAGCTTCAAGATGAGGACACCAGGCATTGGGGCTGGTGAAGCTTTCTTT. Encoded protein: CASSFKMRTPGIGAGEAFF.

The chain carries TRBV27 and TRBJ1-1, with a possible D match to TRBD1 (6 bases). The CDR3 covers 13 residues. V was pared by 6 bases and J by 5 bases, with 13 bases between. Germline CDR1 reads MNHEY; CDR2 reads SMNVEV (reference sequence). This CDR3 reads CASSNTGWTEAFF. Written as DNA, the CDR3 is TGTGCCAGCAGCAACACAGGGTGGACTGAAGCTTTCTTT.

Only one count was recorded for this clone. In DNA form, the CDR3 reads TGCGCCAGCCAGGGACAACTTAACACCGGGGAGCTGTTTTTT. Translation: CASQGQLNTGELFF. The chain is built from TRBV5-1 and TRBJ2-2; TRBD1 might be the D (6 bases). Trimming removed 7 bases from V and 2 bases from J, with 12 bases in between. The CDR3 length is 14 residues. Germline V lookup: CDR1 SGHRS, CDR2 YFSETQ.

V and J are TRBV6-6 and TRBJ1-6; 9 positions agree with TRBD1. V shed 6 bases and J 10 bases; nucleotides not matched to a gene: 1. The CDR3 length is 12 residues. Germline CDR1 reads MNHNY; CDR2 reads SVGAGI (reference sequence). The CDR3 region has the DNA TGTGCCAGCAGAACAGGGGGCTCACCCCTCCACTTT. Amino acids: CASRTGGSPLHF.

This clone came up once. The chain is built from TRBV5-1 and TRBJ1-2; unclear D gene. This CDR3 is 11 amino acids long. Per germline, CDR1 SGHRS and CDR2 YFSETQ. With 0 bases removed from V and 8 bases from J, the gap between germline ends came to 5 bases. The CDR3 DNA reads TGCGCCAGCAGCTTGGCTCGGGGCTACACCTTC. It yields the protein CASSLARGYTF.

V gene TRBV5-6 combines with J gene TRBJ2-1; D not resolved. The CDR3 loop spans 13 amino acids. Germline V gene lookup returns CDR1 SGHDT and CDR2 YYEEEE. V lost 0 bases, J lost 9 bases, and 10 bases lay in between. The CDR3, as DNA: TGTGCCAGCAGCTTGGACAGCTGGGCTGAGCAGTTCTTC. As protein: CASSLDSWAEQFF.

The J gene is TRBJ2-5, the V gene TRBV11-2, with TRBD2 matching 10 bases. The DNA end favors TRBJ2-7, so the J call may be wrong. The CDR3 length is 16 residues. Per germline, CDR1 SGHAT and CDR2 FQNNGV. CDR3 sequence (DNA): TGTGCCAGCAGCTTAGGGGCTAGCGGGAGATCCTACGAGCAGTACTTC. This encodes CASSLGASGRSYEQYF.

J is TRBJ2-7 and V is TRBV2, with TRBD2 identical over 13 bases. The CDR3 length is 14 residues. The V segment lost 6 bases and the J segment 5 bases; nucleotides outside the gene matches: 4. Germline assignment: CDR1 SNHLY and CDR2 FYNNEI. The chain's CDR3 is CASSGLAGVDEQYF. CDR3 coding DNA: TGTGCCAGCAGCGGACTAGCGGGAGTGGACGAGCAGTACTTC.

The V gene is TRBV7-2, the J gene TRBJ2-5; TRBD1 agrees at 8 bases. Unmatched junction bases numbered 10, after V lost 2 bases and J lost 5 bases. The CDR3 has 16 amino acids. Germline CDR1 reads SGHTA; CDR2 reads FQGNSA. Here the CDR3 DNA reads TGTGCCAGCAGCTTAACGGTCTCAGGGGGCGCGGAGACCCAGTACTTC. As protein: CASSLTVSGGAETQYF.

The rearrangement links TRBV6-6 to TRBJ1-1; possibly TRBD1 for D (5 bases). Trimming cost V 0 bases and J 0 bases, with 5 bases left between them. The CDR3 is 14 residues long. Germline V gene data show CDR1 as MNHNY and CDR2 as SVGAGI (reference sequence). CDR3 coding DNA: TGTGCCAGCAGTTACTCCAGGGTGAACACTGAAGCTTTCTTT. This sequence encodes CASSYSRVNTEAFF.

The V call is TRBV27, the J call TRBJ2-7, with 7 bases identical to TRBD1. Germline trimming cut 5 bases from V and 6 bases from J; bases unmatched to any gene: 13. Germline V CDR1 and CDR2: MNHEY, SMNVEV (reference sequence). This CDR3 contains 15 residues. The CDR3 loop reads CASSPHQGEVGEQYF. CDR3 DNA: TGTGCCAGCAGTCCCCACCAGGGGGAAGTAGGCGAGCAGTACTTC.

The sample holds one count of this clone. The gene calls are TRBV27 and TRBJ2-7; D gene unclear. Germline-derived CDR1 and CDR2 are MNHEY and SMNVEV (reference sequence). Trimming removed 3 bases from V and 2 bases from J, with 11 bases in between. The CDR3 length is 14 residues. This CDR3 is CASSLRAPTYEQYF. CDR3 bases: TGTGCCAGCAGTTTGCGCGCGCCCACCTACGAGCAGTACTTC.

This clone was found once. The V gene is TRBV7-9, the J gene TRBJ1-6, with D perhaps TRBD1 (6 bases). The CDR3 totals 18 residues. Germline V gene lookup returns CDR1 SEHNR and CDR2 FQNEAQ (reference sequence). Trimming cost V 1 base and J 0 bases, with 13 bases left between them. The CDR3 DNA reads as TGTGCCAGCAGCTTAGATTTCGGGACAAGCTCCTATAATTCACCCCTCCACTTT. It codes for CASSLDFGTSSYNSPLHF.

The CDR3 DNA is TGTGCCAGCAGCGCTAGTTTGGGTCGGGACAAGTCCTACGAGCAGTACTTC. Translating gives CASSASLGRDKSYEQYF. V and J are TRBV11-2 and TRBJ2-7; a weak D match, TRBD1 (6 bases). Trimming cost V 5 bases and J 1 base, with 21 bases left between them. The CDR3 length is 17 residues. The germline gives CDR1 SGHAT, CDR2 FQNNGV.

This CDR3 is CASSFLDSSYEQYF. In DNA form, the CDR3 reads TGTGCCAGCAGTTTCTTGGACAGCTCCTACGAGCAGTACTTC. The chain carries TRBV27 and TRBJ2-7, with D perhaps matching TRBD1 (6 bases). The CDR3 totals 14 residues. Germline CDR1 MNHEY, CDR2 SMNVEV (reference sequence). Deletions cut 3 bases from V and 0 bases from J, with 9 bases between.

This clone has a handful of counts. The J gene is TRBJ2-2, the V gene TRBV27; no clear D gene. The germline V and J ends were trimmed by 4 bases and 0 bases, with 15 bases remaining between them. Germline loops: CDR1 MNHEY, CDR2 SMNVEV (reference sequence). The CDR3 sequence is 17 residues long. CDR3 loop: CASSWAANFANTGELFF. CDR3 DNA: TGTGCCAGCAGTTGGGCAGCTAATTTCGCGAACACCGGGGAGCTGTTTTTT.

This chain uses TRBV19 with TRBJ2-7, with 8 bases lining up with TRBD1. This CDR3 spans 15 amino acids. With 4 bases clipped from V and 4 bases from J, the junction kept 9 bases outside the gene matches. The germline V gene encodes CDR1 LNHDA and CDR2 SQIVND (reference sequence). The CDR3 sequence: CASSTGQGLRYEQYF. The CDR3 nucleotides are TGTGCCAGTAGTACAGGACAGGGCCTAAGGTACGAGCAGTACTTC.

This clone was recorded a few times. V is TRBV28 and J is TRBJ1-2; 8 positions match TRBD1. The CDR3 runs 13 residues. The ends lost 5 bases at V and 6 bases at J; junction bases unmatched: 5. Germline V gene lookup returns CDR1 MDHEN and CDR2 SYDVKM. The CDR3: CASSPDRVNGYTF. Written as DNA, the CDR3 is TGTGCCAGCAGTCCGGACAGGGTTAATGGCTACACCTTC.

This clone was observed once. The chain recombines TRBV11-2 with TRBJ2-7, with 7 bases matching TRBD2. V trimming: 1 base; J trimming: 4 bases; junction bases outside the gene matches: 7. The CDR3 consists of 15 residues. Per the germline V gene, CDR1 is SGHAT and CDR2 is FQNNGV. CDR3 protein: CASSLATSAGYEQYF. In nucleotides, the CDR3 is TGTGCCAGCAGCTTAGCTACTAGCGCCGGATACGAGCAGTACTTC.

The CDR3 region has the DNA TGTGCCAGCAGCTTTGGGACAGGGGGCACAGATACGCAGTATTTT. It encodes CASSFGTGGTDTQYF. The chain has TRBV9 and TRBJ2-3, with 10 bases aligning to TRBD1. The CDR3 has 15 residues. Trimming took 4 bases from V and 1 from J; bases not matched to a gene: 3. CDR1 SGDLS and CDR2 YYNGEE come from the germline V gene.

The genes are TRBV6-5 and TRBJ1-1; 7 positions match TRBD1. J gave up 5 bases and V 7 bases, and 10 bases lay outside the gene matches. From germline, CDR1 is MNHEY and CDR2 SVGAGI. The CDR3 runs 14 residues. CDR3 nucleotide sequence: TGTGCCAGCATAGTTATATCAGGGGGAACTGAAGCTTTCTTT. It translates to CASIVISGGTEAFF.

The rearrangement links TRBV2 to TRBJ2-7; the match to TRBD2 covers 11 bases. Germline V gene lookup returns CDR1 SNHLY and CDR2 FYNNEI. The CDR3 spans 15 residues. V shed 8 bases, J shed 5 bases, and the junction held 11 bases outside the gene matches. As DNA, the CDR3 is TGTGCCAGCCACCAAACTAGCGGGAGACTCCACGAGCAGTACTTC. Residues: CASHQTSGRLHEQYF.

The chain has TRBV21-1 and TRBJ2-7; TRBD1, the table's D call, lacks a check against the DNA. TRBV21-1 counts as a pseudogene. The CDR3 sequence is 15 residues long. CDR3 nucleotides: TGTGCCAGCAGCAAAGACGGGACAGGGTCCTACGAGCAGTACTTC. Its translation is CASSKDGTGSYEQYF.